This T cell receptor beta chain was observed in a study of PD-1 blockade in classical Hodgkin lymphoma. The study's findings and limits: Undefined causes, possibly disease activity or prior therapy, underlie the repertoire differences.

This CDR3 has 16 amino acids. Deletions cut 0 bases from V and 2 bases from J, with 15 bases between. Germline values: CDR1 GTSNPN, CDR2 SVGIG (reference sequence). As regards this clone: What it binds is not known.

All patients relapsed after autologous stem cell transplantation, and brentuximab vedotin exposure varied. TCRdb's table, derived via immunoSEQ multiplex PCR, lists solely in-frame clones and lacks some. Altogether about 11,000 clones are present, approximately 80% being singletons, with the ten largest covering roughly 35%. V gene TRBV30 combines with J gene TRBJ2-3; D might be TRBD1 or TRBD2, each matching 5 bases. The origin of this receptor is a human donor with classical Hodgkin lymphoma. Sequenced material: peripheral blood mononuclear cells (PBMCs), taken before the second cycle of nivolumab. The CDR3 DNA sequence: TGTGCCTGGAGTGTGGGTGCAGGGAGAAACACAGATACGCAGTATTTT. Amino acid sequence: CAWSVGAGRNTDTQYF.